The rows below give T cell receptor beta chains drawn from one sample of a study of blood T cell repertoires in COVID-19. The method was immunoSEQ multiplex PCR; TCRdb's version includes in-frame clones alone and lacks a portion of them. Here the sample spans fewer than 200,000 clones, about four fifths being singletons. Material for sequencing was PBMCs or T cells enriched from blood (not recorded which). These receptors all stem from a woman between 45 and 60 years old in a cohort exposed to, infected with or recovered from COVID-19 (not recorded which). Both conserved end residues are part of each CDR3. The order of the fields is J gene, V gene, clone size, D gene, CDR3 protein, CDR3 DNA. A D gene is named only where the DNA matches it firmly. The listing skips clone size in some rows; elsewhere it reads once, few, many or a size class.

J gene: TRBJ1-1
V gene: TRBV18
clone size: -
D gene: -
CDR3 protein: CASSPLPVPVGTEAFF
CDR3 DNA: TGTGCCAGCTCACCACTCCCTGTTCCGGTCGGGACTGAAGCTTTCTTT

J gene: TRBJ1-3
V gene: TRBV6-5
clone size: -
D gene: TRBD1
CDR3 protein: CASSQGADGNTIYF
CDR3 DNA: TGTGCCAGCAGTCAGGGGGCTGATGGAAACACCATATATTTT

J gene: TRBJ2-3
V gene: TRBV16
clone size: once
D gene: TRBD2
CDR3 protein: CASSQSAGGQDTQYF
CDR3 DNA: TGTGCCAGCAGCCAATCGGCGGGGGGGCAAGATACGCAGTATTTT

J gene: TRBJ1-1
V gene: TRBV28
clone size: -
D gene: TRBD1
CDR3 protein: CASSLPGTGGTEAFF
CDR3 DNA: TGTGCCAGCAGTTTACCCGGGACAGGGGGGACTGAAGCTTTCTTT

J gene: TRBJ2-5
V gene: TRBV6-5
clone size: -
D gene: -
CDR3 protein: CASNDRGPQETQYF
CDR3 DNA: TGTGCCAGTAACGACCGCGGCCCCCAAGAGACCCAGTACTTC

J gene: TRBJ1-1
V gene: TRBV29-1
clone size: few
D gene: -
CDR3 protein: CSAGDSDTEAFF
CDR3 DNA: TGCAGCGCCGGGGATTCGGACACTGAAGCTTTCTTT

J gene: TRBJ1-3
V gene: TRBV5-1
clone size: few
D gene: -
CDR3 protein: CASSLEAGAGNTIYF
CDR3 DNA: TGCGCCAGCAGCTTGGAGGCAGGGGCTGGAAACACCATATATTTT

J gene: TRBJ2-7
V gene: TRBV4-1
clone size: -
D gene: -
CDR3 protein: CASSQDDYGVEQYF
CDR3 DNA: TGCGCCAGCAGCCAAGACGACTACGGTGTCGAGCAGTACTTC

J gene: TRBJ2-1
V gene: TRBV30
clone size: -
D gene: TRBD2
CDR3 protein: CAWNRPSGNEQFF
CDR3 DNA: TGTGCCTGGAATCGTCCTAGCGGTAATGAGCAGTTCTTC

J gene: TRBJ2-3
V gene: TRBV14
clone size: -
D gene: -
CDR3 protein: CASSQEGVSTDTQYF
CDR3 DNA: TGTGCCAGCAGCCAAGAAGGAGTTAGCACAGATACGCAGTATTTT

J gene: TRBJ2-1
V gene: TRBV7-9
clone size: -
D gene: -
CDR3 protein: CASSLVDWGRQFF
CDR3 DNA: TGTGCCAGCAGCTTAGTGGATTGGGGGCGGCAGTTCTTC

J gene: TRBJ2-5
V gene: TRBV7-2
clone size: -
D gene: TRBD1
CDR3 protein: CASSSQWDRGRETQYF
CDR3 DNA: TGTGCCAGCAGCTCTCAATGGGACAGGGGGAGGGAGACCCAGTACTTC

J gene: TRBJ1-2
V gene: TRBV27
clone size: -
D gene: -
CDR3 protein: CASTTAGRSGYTF
CDR3 DNA: TGTGCCAGCACTACGGCAGGGAGGAGTGGCTACACCTTC

J gene: TRBJ2-5
V gene: TRBV27
clone size: -
D gene: -
CDR3 protein: CASSSGGRGGRETQYF
CDR3 DNA: TGTGCCAGCAGTTCAGGTGGGAGGGGGGGCCGAGAGACCCAGTACTTC

J gene: TRBJ1-4
V gene: TRBV7-8
clone size: -
D gene: TRBD1
CDR3 protein: CASSLLVGTAGATNEKLFF
CDR3 DNA: TGTGCCAGCAGCTTATTGGTCGGGACAGCCGGCGCAACTAATGAAAAACTGTTTTTT

J gene: TRBJ2-7
V gene: TRBV28
clone size: -
D gene: TRBD1
CDR3 protein: CASRSPGQGINEQYF
CDR3 DNA: TGTGCCAGCAGATCGCCGGGACAGGGCATCAACGAGCAGTACTTC

J gene: TRBJ2-7
V gene: TRBV10-3
clone size: -
D gene: -
CDR3 protein: CAISESRGISYEQYF
CDR3 DNA: TGTGCCATCAGTGAGTCCCGGGGAATTAGCTACGAGCAGTACTTC

J gene: TRBJ1-4
V gene: TRBV2
clone size: -
D gene: -
CDR3 protein: CASSERAGVWEKLFF
CDR3 DNA: TGTGCCAGCAGTGAACGAGCAGGGGTTTGGGAAAAACTGTTTTTT

J gene: TRBJ2-1
V gene: TRBV18
clone size: -
D gene: -
CDR3 protein: CASSPLASDYNEQFF
CDR3 DNA: TGTGCCAGCTCACCACTCGCTAGCGACTACAATGAGCAGTTCTTC

J gene: TRBJ1-1
V gene: TRBV7-9
clone size: -
D gene: -
CDR3 protein: CASSSPLANTEAFF
CDR3 DNA: TGTGCCAGCAGCTCCCCCCTGGCGAACACTGAAGCTTTCTTT

J gene: TRBJ1-1
V gene: TRBV10-3
clone size: -
D gene: TRBD1
CDR3 protein: CAISETGVEGTEAFF
CDR3 DNA: TGTGCCATCAGCGAAACAGGGGTTGAGGGTACTGAAGCTTTCTTT

J gene: TRBJ1-1
V gene: TRBV4-3
clone size: -
D gene: -
CDR3 protein: CASSQERDGNTEAFF
CDR3 DNA: TGCGCCAGCAGCCAAGAAAGAGATGGGAACACTGAAGCTTTCTTT

J gene: TRBJ1-5
V gene: TRBV28
clone size: -
D gene: -
CDR3 protein: CASVRGTQPQHF
CDR3 DNA: TGTGCCAGCGTAAGGGGTACTCAGCCCCAGCATTTT

J gene: TRBJ2-7
V gene: TRBV3-1/TRBV3-2
clone size: -
D gene: -
CDR3 protein: CASSQGGGTYEQYF
CDR3 DNA: TGTGCCAGCAGCCAAGGGGGGGGCACCTACGAGCAGTACTTC

J gene: TRBJ2-7
V gene: TRBV3-1/TRBV3-2
clone size: -
D gene: TRBD2
CDR3 protein: CASSQVPRTSGSDEQYF
CDR3 DNA: TGTGCCAGCAGCCAAGTGCCCCGGACTAGCGGGAGTGACGAGCAGTACTTC

J gene: TRBJ2-3
V gene: TRBV11-2
clone size: -
D gene: TRBD2
CDR3 protein: CASSLSGLAGTDTQYF
CDR3 DNA: TGTGCCAGCAGCCTTTCGGGGCTAGCGGGCACAGATACGCAGTATTTT

J gene: TRBJ2-1
V gene: TRBV28
clone size: -
D gene: -
CDR3 protein: CASSGTEYYNEQFF
CDR3 DNA: TGTGCCAGCAGTGGCACAGAATATTACAATGAGCAGTTCTTC

J gene: TRBJ2-7
V gene: TRBV5-1
clone size: -
D gene: TRBD1
CDR3 protein: CASSPWDSSYEQYF
CDR3 DNA: TGCGCCAGCAGCCCCTGGGACAGCTCCTACGAGCAGTACTTC

J gene: TRBJ2-1
V gene: TRBV11-2
clone size: -
D gene: TRBD2
CDR3 protein: CASSPRGASGTYNEQFF
CDR3 DNA: TGTGCCAGCAGCCCCAGAGGGGCTAGCGGGACCTACAATGAGCAGTTCTTC

J gene: TRBJ1-2
V gene: TRBV15
clone size: -
D gene: -
CDR3 protein: CATSSRSYGYTF
CDR3 DNA: TGTGCCACCAGCTCCCGTAGCTATGGCTACACCTTC

J gene: TRBJ2-7
V gene: TRBV6-5
clone size: -
D gene: TRBD1
CDR3 protein: CASTGDRSYEQYF
CDR3 DNA: TGTGCCAGTACAGGGGATCGTTCCTACGAGCAGTACTTC

J gene: TRBJ1-2
V gene: TRBV11-2
clone size: -
D gene: -
CDR3 protein: CASSSLWTKTGNGYTF
CDR3 DNA: TGTGCCAGCAGCTCACTATGGACAAAGACTGGGAATGGCTACACCTTC

J gene: TRBJ1-2
V gene: TRBV6-1
clone size: -
D gene: -
CDR3 protein: CASSEKGQTNYGYTF
CDR3 DNA: TGTGCCAGCAGTGAAAAAGGACAGACTAACTATGGCTACACCTTC

J gene: TRBJ2-7
V gene: TRBV27
clone size: -
D gene: TRBD1
CDR3 protein: CASSLIRDRVYEQYF
CDR3 DNA: TGTGCCAGCAGTCTAATCCGGGACAGGGTCTACGAGCAGTACTTC

J gene: TRBJ1-3
V gene: TRBV5-1
clone size: -
D gene: -
CDR3 protein: CASSSGSGNTIYF
CDR3 DNA: TGCGCCAGCAGCTCAGGCTCTGGAAACACCATATATTTT

J gene: TRBJ1-1
V gene: TRBV6-5
clone size: -
D gene: -
CDR3 protein: CASSYVRPGGNTEAFF
CDR3 DNA: TGTGCCAGCAGTTACGTTCGTCCGGGGGGGAACACTGAAGCTTTCTTT

J gene: TRBJ1-6
V gene: TRBV20-1
clone size: -
D gene: TRBD1
CDR3 protein: CSASFGTDNSPLHF
CDR3 DNA: TGCAGTGCTAGTTTCGGGACAGACAATTCACCCCTCCACTTT

J gene: TRBJ1-6
V gene: TRBV27
clone size: once
D gene: -
CDR3 protein: CASSSGENSPLHF
CDR3 DNA: TGTGCCAGCAGTTCTGGAGAAAATTCACCCCTCCACTTT

J gene: TRBJ2-2
V gene: TRBV6-5
clone size: -
D gene: -
CDR3 protein: CASQRVKALTGELFF
CDR3 DNA: TGTGCCTCCCAACGGGTAAAAGCCCTCACCGGGGAGCTGTTTTTT

J gene: TRBJ1-2
V gene: TRBV28
clone size: -
D gene: -
CDR3 protein: CASSFPSGGTNYGYTF
CDR3 DNA: TGTGCCAGCAGTTTCCCTTCGGGGGGCACTAACTATGGCTACACCTTC

J gene: TRBJ2-2
V gene: TRBV6-5
clone size: -
D gene: TRBD2
CDR3 protein: CASRGLAGTTGELFF
CDR3 DNA: TGTGCCAGCCGAGGACTAGCGGGGACCACCGGGGAGCTGTTTTTT

J gene: TRBJ1-2
V gene: TRBV7-9
clone size: -
D gene: TRBD1
CDR3 protein: CASSLSLGTALRGYTF
CDR3 DNA: TGTGCCAGCAGCTTATCTTTAGGGACAGCCTTGCGTGGCTACACCTTC

J gene: TRBJ2-7
V gene: TRBV4-1
clone size: -
D gene: TRBD2
CDR3 protein: CASSSPNEGTSFYEQYF
CDR3 DNA: TGCGCCAGCAGCTCCCCTAATGAGGGGACTAGCTTTTACGAGCAGTACTTC

J gene: TRBJ2-2
V gene: TRBV14
clone size: -
D gene: TRBD1
CDR3 protein: CASSLRTGKTGELFF
CDR3 DNA: TGTGCCAGCAGCTTACGGACAGGGAAAACCGGGGAGCTGTTTTTT

J gene: TRBJ1-5
V gene: TRBV19
clone size: -
D gene: -
CDR3 protein: CASSMPRASNQPQHF
CDR3 DNA: TGTGCCAGTAGTATGCCCAGGGCCAGCAATCAGCCCCAGCATTTT

J gene: TRBJ2-5
V gene: TRBV5-1
clone size: -
D gene: TRBD2
CDR3 protein: CASSRDYQQETQYF
CDR3 DNA: TGCGCCAGCAGCCGGGACTATCAACAAGAGACCCAGTACTTC

J gene: TRBJ1-5
V gene: TRBV24-1
clone size: -
D gene: -
CDR3 protein: CATGGGGNQPQHF
CDR3 DNA: TGTGCCACCGGGGGGGGAGGCAATCAGCCCCAGCATTTT

J gene: TRBJ2-6
V gene: TRBV5-6
clone size: once
D gene: TRBD1
CDR3 protein: CASTTLRDRTYSGANVLTF
CDR3 DNA: TGTGCCAGTACCACCTTAAGGGACAGGACATACTCTGGGGCCAACGTCCTGACTTTC

J gene: TRBJ1-2
V gene: TRBV3-1/TRBV3-2
clone size: -
D gene: -
CDR3 protein: CASSQVEGIGYGYTF
CDR3 DNA: TGTGCCAGCAGCCAAGTAGAGGGAATCGGATATGGCTACACCTTC

J gene: TRBJ2-5
V gene: TRBV29-1
clone size: -
D gene: TRBD1
CDR3 protein: CSVPKDRGVGETQYF
CDR3 DNA: TGCAGCGTTCCCAAGGACAGGGGGGTAGGAGAGACCCAGTACTTC

J gene: TRBJ2-7
V gene: TRBV18
clone size: -
D gene: -
CDR3 protein: CASSPWQDTDSDEQYF
CDR3 DNA: TGTGCCAGCTCACCCTGGCAAGACACAGATTCCGACGAGCAGTACTTC